This entry lists 25 T cell receptor beta chains sequenced from one sample in a study of blood T cell repertoires in COVID-19. Measured with immunoSEQ multiplex PCR; TCRdb has only the in-frame clones, and not every one. Among some 23,000 clones listed, around 90% were seen once. Sequenced material: peripheral blood. The receptors here all came from a human donor in a cohort sampled during active COVID-19.

Only one count was recorded for this clone. V gene TRBV15 combines with J gene TRBJ1-4; D remains unclear. The CDR3 has 12 amino acids. Trimming removed 1 base from V and 8 bases from J, with 5 bases in between. Germline CDR1 reads LNHNV; CDR2 reads YYDKDF (reference sequence). The CDR3 DNA is TGTGCCACCAGCAGAGGAACAGAAAAACTGTTTTTT. As protein: CATSRGTEKLFF.

The chain uses TRBV2 and TRBJ1-5; 9 bases fit TRBD1. The CDR3 totals 16 residues. J lost 7 bases, V lost 6 bases, and 13 bases had no gene match. Germline CDR1 is SNHLY and CDR2 is FYNNEI. Here the CDR3 DNA reads TGTGCCAGCAGGGGCGCTGGGACAGGGTCTGTGCAGCCCCAGCATTTT. Encoded protein: CASRGAGTGSVQPQHF.

The gene calls are TRBV10-3 and TRBJ2-7; 8 bases agree with TRBD2. CDR3 length equals 15 residues. Germline V CDR1 and CDR2: ENHRY, SYGVKD. V lost 4 bases and J lost 6; bases outside the gene matches: 11. As DNA, the CDR3 is TGTGCCATCAGTGGAACGGGACTAGATAGTTCCGAGCAGTACTTC. Translated: CAISGTGLDSSEQYF.

This chain links TRBV3-1 (or the pseudogene TRBV3-2) with TRBJ2-5; D is possibly TRBD2 (6 bases). Between the trimmed V and J ends, which lost 6 bases and 7 bases, there was a span of 15 bases. This CDR3 has 13 residues. From germline, CDR1 is LGHDT and CDR2 YNNKEL (reference sequence). The CDR3 protein is CASSPTPGATQYF. DNA of the CDR3: TGTGCCAGCAGTCCAACCCCGGGAGCGACCCAGTACTTC.

The chain is built from TRBV7-3 and TRBJ1-6; maybe TRBD1 (5 bases). CDR3 size: 15 residues. V dropped 5 bases and J dropped 6 bases, with 14 bases sitting between them. CDR1 is SGHTA, CDR2 FQGTGA, per germline. The CDR3 loop is CASSHHQGSNSPLHF. The CDR3 region has the DNA TGTGCCAGCAGCCACCACCAGGGTTCTAATTCACCCCTCCACTTT.

The CDR3 loop is CASSGLDRGGTEAFF. In nucleotides, the CDR3 is TGTGCCAGCAGTGGATTGGACAGGGGCGGCACTGAAGCTTTCTTT. The rearrangement joins TRBV25-1 to TRBJ1-1; TRBD1 aligns across 9 bases. This CDR3 has 15 amino acids. V shed 4 bases, J shed 4 bases, and the junction held 7 bases outside the gene matches. Germline values: CDR1 MGHDK, CDR2 SYGVNS. The whole variable domain, remainder taken from reference TRBV25-1 and TRBJ1-1, is EADIYQTPRYLVIGTGKKITLECSQTMGHDKMYWYQQDPGMELHLIHYSYGVNSTEKGDLSSESTVSRIRTEHFPLTLESARPSHTSQYLCASSGLDRGGTEAFFGQGTRLTVV.

J is TRBJ1-2 and V is TRBV6-1; D uncertain. Germline CDR1 is MNHNS and CDR2 is SASEGT. The CDR3 covers 13 residues. V was clipped by 1 base and J by 5 bases, with 8 bases between them. CDR3 region: CASSEVSDYGYTF. The DNA of the CDR3 is TGTGCCAGCAGTGAAGTGTCAGATTATGGCTACACCTTC.

The DNA for the CDR3 is TGTGCCATCAGTCGACCGGGGGTGAACACTGAAGCTTTCTTT. This sequence encodes CAISRPGVNTEAFF. The V and J genes are TRBV10-3 and TRBJ1-1; weak D call: TRBD1 (5 bases). Germline V gene sequence: CDR1 ENHRY, CDR2 SYGVKD. Trimming removed 5 bases at V and 0 bases at J, with 10 bases between. There are 14 residues in the CDR3.

This chain joins TRBV19 and TRBJ1-5; D remains unclear. Trimming left V 6 bases short and J 2 bases short, with 17 bases between. This CDR3 comprises 16 residues. Germline V gene data show CDR1 as LNHDA and CDR2 as SQIVND (reference sequence). The DNA for the CDR3 is TGTGCCAGTAGAGCCCCTGTGGAGGCGGGCAATCAGCCCCAGCATTTT. This encodes CASRAPVEAGNQPQHF.

In its sample, this clone was seen once. The rearrangement links TRBV7-9 to TRBJ1-2; TRBD1 is a possible D gene (6 bases). V was pared by 2 bases and J by 2 bases, with 21 bases between. The CDR3 covers 18 residues. CDR1 and CDR2 from the germline V gene are SEHNR and FQNEAQ (reference sequence). In nucleotides, the CDR3 is TGTGCCAGCAGCTTAAATGGGCTTTCAGGGGCGCCAAACTATGGCTACACCTTC. Amino acid sequence: CASSLNGLSGAPNYGYTF.

This clone was counted once. J is TRBJ1-1 and V is TRBV27; tentatively, D is TRBD1 (5 bases). V was pared by 6 bases and J by 1 base, with 12 bases between. Looked up from germline, CDR1 is MNHEY and CDR2 is SMNVEV (reference sequence). The CDR3 has 14 residues. The CDR3 loop is CASRFRAANTEAFF. The CDR3 DNA is TGTGCCAGCAGATTCAGGGCGGCGAACACTGAAGCTTTCTTT.

CDR3 region: CASSFRQGSGYTF. The CDR3 nucleotides are TGTGCCAGCAGCTTTCGACAGGGAAGCGGCTACACCTTC. The chain joins TRBV11-3 to TRBJ1-2, with 7 positions matching TRBD1. Looked up from germline, CDR1 is SGHNT and CDR2 is YENEEA. The CDR3 spans 13 residues. The junction had 6 bases not matched to a gene; V was cut back by 3 bases and J by 8 bases. Variable domain in full (rest from reference TRBV11-3 and TRBJ1-2): EAGVVQSPRYKIIEKKQPVAFWCNPISGHNTLYWYLQNLGQGPELLIRYENEEAVDDSQLPKDRFSAERLKGVDSTLKIQPAELGDSAVYLCASSFRQGSGYTFGSGTRLTVV.

The rearrangement joins TRBV2 to TRBJ2-7; 8 bases are a match to TRBD2. Germline CDR1 reads SNHLY; CDR2 reads FYNNEI. J was trimmed by 7 bases and V by 8 bases; bases with no gene match: 13. This CDR3 has 14 amino acids. CDR3 DNA: TGTGCCAGCGGGGGGACTAGTAGGTTGCGGGAGCAGTACTTC. Its translation: CASGGTSRLREQYF. Combining the CDR3 with reference TRBV2 and TRBJ2-7 gives the whole variable domain EPEVTQTPSHQVTQMGQEVILRCVPISNHLYFYWYRQILGQKVEFLVSFYNNEISEKSEIFDDQFSVERPDGSNFTLKIRSTKLEDSAMYFCASGGTSRLREQYFGPGTRLTVT.

The V call is TRBV6-5, the J call TRBJ2-4, with a tentative D call TRBD1 (7 bases). Looked up from germline, CDR1 is MNHEY and CDR2 is SVGAGI. The ends were cut back, 4 bases at V and 4 bases at J, with 14 bases in the middle. CDR3 size: 15 residues. The CDR3 region is CASSLGGTAKNIQYF. DNA of the CDR3: TGTGCCAGCAGTTTAGGCGGGACAGCTAAAAACATTCAGTACTTC.

The chain combines TRBV18 with TRBJ2-2; unclear D gene. Germline V gives CDR1 KGHSH, CDR2 LQKENI. V was shortened by 2 bases and J by 5 bases, with 12 bases between the two germline ends. This CDR3 has 15 residues. The CDR3 region is CASSPESPRTGELFF. CDR3 sequence (DNA): TGTGCCAGCTCACCAGAGAGCCCTAGGACCGGGGAGCTGTTTTTT.

The genes are TRBV18 and TRBJ2-2; D is perhaps TRBD1 (6 bases). The ends were cut back, 3 bases at V and 4 bases at J, with 15 bases in the middle. Germline CDR1 KGHSH, CDR2 LQKENI. The CDR3 contains 16 residues. The CDR3 spells CASSPRGMRATGELFF. CDR3 coding DNA: TGTGCCAGCTCACCCAGGGGAATGAGGGCCACCGGGGAGCTGTTTTTT. Complete variable domain (other parts from reference TRBV18 and TRBJ2-2): NAGVMQNPRHLVRRRGQEARLRCSPMKGHSHVYWYRQLPEEGLKFMVYLQKENIIDESGMPKERFSAEFPKEGPSILRIQQVVRGDSAAYFCASSPRGMRATGELFFGEGSRLTVL.

This clone was picked up a small number of times. The rearrangement links TRBV2 to TRBJ2-1; TRBD1 matches 12 bases. Looked up from germline, CDR1 is SNHLY and CDR2 is FYNNEI. This CDR3 has 14 residues. Unmatched junction bases numbered 9, after V lost 6 bases and J lost 12 bases. CDR3 nucleotides: TGTGCCAGCAGACGGGACAGGGGGCGCGGCGGGCAGTTCTTC. It encodes CASRRDRGRGGQFF.

The gene calls are TRBV27 and TRBJ1-2, with 10 bases fitting TRBD1. The germline CDR1 and CDR2 sequences are MNHEY and SMNVEV (reference sequence). This CDR3 region has 15 residues. V lost 6 bases to trimming and J lost 4 bases; unmatched junction nucleotides: 8. The DNA for the CDR3 is TGTGCCAGCAGGGGACAGGGGACAATACTCTATGGCTACACCTTC. Translating it yields CASRGQGTILYGYTF.

The chain has TRBV19 and TRBJ2-2; no reliable D call. Germline CDR1 is LNHDA and CDR2 is SQIVND (reference sequence). The V end lost 4 bases, the J end lost 3 bases, and 12 bases lay between the germline ends. CDR3 size: 15 residues. The CDR3 DNA reads TGTGCCAGTAGTAAACTTGGTACGGACACCGGGGAGCTGTTTTTT. Its protein is CASSKLGTDTGELFF.

The V and J genes are TRBV15 and TRBJ2-1; 8 bases line up with TRBD1. The CDR3 totals 17 residues. V was pared by 0 bases and J by 5 bases, with 9 bases of the junction left unmatched. Germline CDR1 is LNHNV and CDR2 is YYDKDF (reference sequence). CDR3 in DNA: TGTGCCACCAGCAGAGAAATCCGCAGGGGGCGCAACAATGAGCAGTTCTTC. Translated: CATSREIRRGRNNEQFF.

This sequence joins TRBV10-1 and TRBJ2-1, with TRBD2 identical over 13 bases. The V segment lost 4 bases and the J segment 4 bases; nucleotides outside the gene matches: 16. The V gene's germline CDR1 is WNHNN and CDR2 SYGVQD (reference sequence). CDR3 length: 20 residues. CDR3: CASSGRLAGGPANSYNEQFF. The CDR3 nucleotides are TGCGCCAGCAGTGGTAGACTAGCGGGGGGTCCCGCAAACAGTTACAATGAGCAGTTCTTC.

The chain couples TRBV11-2 to TRBJ1-1; maybe TRBD1 (5 bases). There are 11 residues in the CDR3. Germline assignment: CDR1 SGHAT and CDR2 FQNNGV. V was cut by 6 bases and J by 7 bases, with 9 bases left in between. DNA for the CDR3: TGTGCCAGCAGTCCGGGGGTTGAAGCTTTCTTT. It encodes CASSPGVEAFF.

The rearrangement joins TRBV5-6 to TRBJ1-1, with D maybe TRBD1 (6 bases). V lost 4 bases, J lost 4 bases, and 17 bases lay in between. The CDR3 sequence is 15 residues long. Germline CDR1 is SGHDT and CDR2 is YYEEEE. The chain's CDR3 is CASSPRRGAFTEAFF. As DNA, the CDR3 is TGTGCCAGCAGCCCGCGGCGGGGGGCATTCACTGAAGCTTTCTTT.

This chain connects TRBV10-2 to TRBJ2-7, with no clear D. This CDR3 is built from 12 residues. The germline V gene has CDR1 WSHSY and CDR2 SAAADI. Trimming took 2 bases from V and 3 from J, leaving 5 bases between them. The CDR3 here is CASSEANYEQYF. Here the CDR3 DNA reads TGCGCCAGCAGTGAGGCTAACTACGAGCAGTACTTC.

The chain couples TRBV7-2 to TRBJ2-2; weak D call: TRBD2 (6 bases). The CDR3 covers 14 residues. Germline V CDR1 and CDR2: SGHTA, FQGNSA. Trimming left V 5 bases short and J 0 bases short, with 7 bases between. The CDR3 DNA follows: TGTGCCAGCAGCGCGGGACCGAACACCGGGGAGCTGTTTTTT. Residues: CASSAGPNTGELFF.